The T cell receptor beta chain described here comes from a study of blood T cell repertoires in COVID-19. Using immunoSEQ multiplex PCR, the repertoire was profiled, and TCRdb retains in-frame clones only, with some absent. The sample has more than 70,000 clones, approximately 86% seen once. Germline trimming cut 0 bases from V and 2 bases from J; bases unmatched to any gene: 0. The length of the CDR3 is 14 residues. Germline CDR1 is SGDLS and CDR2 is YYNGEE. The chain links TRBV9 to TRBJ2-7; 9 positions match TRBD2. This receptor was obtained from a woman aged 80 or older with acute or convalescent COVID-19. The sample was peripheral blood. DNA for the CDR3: TGTGCCAGCAGCGTAGGCGGGGGGGCCTACGAGCAGTACTTC. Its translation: CASSVGGGAYEQYF.